The 9 T cell receptor beta chains given below trace back to one sample, sequenced in a study of breast tumors, draining lymph nodes, adjacent tissues. MiXCR, run by TCRdb on the multiplex PCR reads, gives a single entry per CDR3 protein. The sample contains approximately 22,000 distinct CDR3 sequences, under 35% of which appear only once. The source material was breast tumor tissue. The receptors shown here come from a female donor with breast cancer. Some clones in this sample may be carry-over from other donors' samples.

The sample holds many counts of this clonotype. The chain combines TRBV2 with TRBJ1-3, with 7 bases lining up with TRBD1. CDR3 size: 17 residues. Germline trimming cut 4 bases from V and 0 bases from J; bases unmatched to any gene: 9. Germline assignment: CDR1 SNHLY and CDR2 FYNNEI. As DNA, the CDR3 is TGTGCCAGCAGTGCGCCACCTGGGACAGTCTCTGGAAACACCATATATTTT. Its protein is CASSAPPGTVSGNTIYF.

At least ten counts were recorded for this clonotype. The chain has TRBV25-1 and TRBJ2-1, with 9 bases fitting TRBD1. CDR3 length: 16 amino acids. The V gene's germline CDR1 is MGHDK and CDR2 SYGVNS. V lost 10 bases, J lost 6 bases, and 16 bases stayed unmatched. CDR3 in amino acids: CATIPPTGGRFNEQFF. The CDR3 DNA is TGTGCCACCATACCGCCCACAGGGGGCCGTTTCAATGAGCAGTTCTTC.

On this clonotype: With a much larger clone just one base away, this may be a read error. The chain joins TRBV5-1 to TRBJ1-6, with 8 bases fitting TRBD1. Per germline, CDR1 SGHRS and CDR2 YFSETQ. The CDR3 contains 17 residues. The CDR3 coding sequence is TGCGCCAGCGGCTTGGGGGATTCGGACAGGGTTTTGTCACCCCTCCACTTT. Translating gives CASGLGDSDRVLSPLHF. The full variable domain, with the rest looked up from reference TRBV5-1 and TRBJ1-6, is KAGVTQTPRYLIKTRGQQVTLSCSPISGHRSVSWYQQTPGQGLQFLFEYFSETQRNKGNFPGRFSGRQFSNSRSEMNVSTLELGDSALYLCASGLGDSDRVLSPLHFGNGTRLTVT.

This clonotype occurred many times. This chain links TRBV20-1 with TRBJ2-4, with 7 nucleotides matching TRBD2. CDR3 length equals 15 residues. Germline values: CDR1 DFQATT, CDR2 SNEGSKA (reference sequence). Trimming removed 3 bases from V and 7 bases from J; junction bases left unmatched: 12. CDR3 residues: CSASPSGVLGNIQYF. The CDR3 DNA is TGCAGTGCTAGCCCGAGCGGGGTCCTTGGGAACATTCAGTACTTC.

In its sample, this clonotype ranks as medium-sized (0.01 to 0.1%). V usage is TRBV5-6 and J usage is TRBJ2-5; the D gene is possibly TRBD2 (5 bases). CDR3 length: 13 residues. Germline V gene sequence: CDR1 SGHDT, CDR2 YYEEEE. Trimming shortened V by 0 bases and J by 3 bases, and 6 bases separated the two germline ends. For the CDR3, the DNA is TGTGCCAGCAGCTTGGAGGAGGAAGAGACCCAGTACTTC. Its protein product is CASSLEEEETQYF.

This clonotype showed up many times. V and J are TRBV5-6 and TRBJ2-5; 7 bases fit TRBD1. The trim removed 4 bases at V and 5 bases at J, leaving 5 bases unmatched. Per germline, CDR1 SGHDT and CDR2 YYEEEE. The CDR3 is 13 residues long. DNA of the CDR3: TGTGCCAGCAGCCATACAGGGGTGGAGACCCAGTACTTC. Residues: CASSHTGVETQYF.

A few counts support this clonotype. The chain combines TRBV11-2 with TRBJ1-1; D is unresolved. V was shortened by 3 bases and J by 3 bases, with 11 bases between the two germline ends. Germline lookup yields CDR1 SGHAT and CDR2 FQNNGV. This CDR3 is built from 14 residues. CDR3 sequence (DNA): TGTGCCAGCAGCTTTCGGCAGGACGACACTGAAGCTTTCTTT. It encodes CASSFRQDDTEAFF.

This clonotype was picked up many times. This chain uses TRBV5-1 with TRBJ2-1; 8 bases are shared with TRBD2. The ends lost 0 bases at V and 6 bases at J; junction bases unmatched: 5. This CDR3 region has 15 residues. The V gene's germline CDR1 is SGHRS and CDR2 YFSETQ. CDR3 protein: CASSLGGRPSNEQFF. The CDR3 nucleotides are TGCGCCAGCAGCTTGGGCGGGAGGCCCTCCAATGAGCAGTTCTTC.

There are many counts of this clonotype. The V and J genes are TRBV6-5 and TRBJ1-6; D gene unclear. In germline, CDR1 is MNHEY, CDR2 SVGAGI. V dropped 5 bases and J dropped 12 bases, with 17 bases sitting between them. There are 14 residues in the CDR3. The CDR3 nucleotides are TGTGCCAGCAGTCGACGCAACCCTAGGGAACCCCTCCACTTT. This translates into CASSRRNPREPLHF.